The rows below give T cell receptor beta chains drawn from one sample of a study of shared T cell receptors in the human thymus. The assay was immunoSEQ multiplex PCR, and TCRdb's table has in-frame clones only and misses some. The table includes 650,000 to 950,000 clones, over 75% detected once. These records were also assigned to another study, of human thymus T cells.

Input material: thymocytes. The source is a girl under three years old with a congenital heart defect. The CDR3 runs from the conserved cysteine through the conserved F or W. Fields, in order: V gene, CDR3 protein.

V: TRBV5-1
CDR3: CASSKSVRSRASGGGEQFF

V: TRBV15
CDR3: CATSRDPTSGGTLRKTQYF

V: TRBV6-5
CDR3: CASSYGTGVSTEAFF

V: TRBV9
CDR3: CASSPRDCRGDEQFF

V: TRBV18
CDR3: CASSPDLLAGEKNEQFF

V: TRBV2
CDR3: CASSEALLTGPNQPQHF

V: TRBV13
CDR3: CASSELMNTEAFF

V: TRBV7-2
CDR3: CASSPPPTATNTEAFF

V: TRBV4-1
CDR3: CASSQVVGAKGTEAFF

V: TRBV4-1
CDR3: CASSQDMTGPRPQHF

V: TRBV4-1
CDR3: CASSQIREGKDILSYTF

V: TRBV5-6
CDR3: CASSKLGAHGGELFF

V: TRBV21-1
CDR3: CASSKGGPLNEKLFF

V: TRBV7-3
CDR3: CASSFRLGQGARENQPQHF

V: TRBV2
CDR3: CASSENSQETQYF

V: TRBV11-2
CDR3: CASSFRGKTNEKLFF

V: TRBV27
CDR3: CASSLQGTEGNEQFF

V: TRBV6-4
CDR3: CASRSDCILPDEQYF

V: TRBV9
CDR3: CASSVDCGRRKSYNEQFF

V: TRBV30
CDR3: CAWSVLAEETQYF

V: TRBV25-1
CDR3: CASSEGQGATDTQYF

V: TRBV14
CDR3: CASSDRTGRGNSPLHF

V: TRBV27
CDR3: CASSLASGGAGENEQFF

V: TRBV27
CDR3: CASSFTRRPGLAGISYTGELFF

V: TRBV10-3
CDR3: CAISEGQGNQPQHF

V: TRBV27
CDR3: CASSFRLAGGSPYEQYF

V: TRBV2
CDR3: CASSEALQMKNSPLHF

V: TRBV2
CDR3: CASSERGGGAANEKLFF

V: TRBV28
CDR3: CASSLWRQGPEEQYF

V: TRBV27
CDR3: CASWDRPPSSYNSPLHF

V: TRBV12-5
CDR3: CASGLVGLAIWGDPPSNYGYTF

V: TRBV10-2
CDR3: CASSESTELVNNEQFF

V: TRBV4-1
CDR3: CASSPSLTWTANYGYTF

V: TRBV7-5
CDR3: CARSLVAGKTDTQYF

V: TRBV2
CDR3: CASKYKRGGNFGTDTQYF

V: TRBV7-9
CDR3: CANSTHGQPQHF

V: TRBV4-1
CDR3: CASSHPGRGTYEQYF

V: TRBV28
CDR3: CASSEQTRLDTGELFF

V: TRBV7-3
CDR3: CASSLSRGTEAFF

V: TRBV10-2
CDR3: CASSGDPGGLGDGYTF

V: TRBV2
CDR3: CASSEIFSGLAKNIQYF

V: TRBV5-6
CDR3: CASSLRGPPNQPQHF

V: TRBV18
CDR3: CASSPGTGRGSPLHF

V: TRBV13
CDR3: CASSNSRESSYGYTF

V: TRBV7-2
CDR3: CASSRGDYGYTF

V: TRBV6-5
CDR3: CASSPGPNYGYTF

V: TRBV6-6
CDR3: CASSLPVQREDQPQHF

V: TRBV7-2
CDR3: CASSPRQAPAFGYTF

V: TRBV4-1
CDR3: CASSPIELDKHNQPQHF

V: TRBV7-2
CDR3: CASSPWGGHSGNTIYF